This T cell receptor (beta chain) is from a study of identical twins. Study results and caveats: Excess low generation probability was seen in twin-shared out-of-frame alpha sequences.

Note on this clonotype: What it binds is not known.

MiXCR, run by TCRdb on the 5' RACE reads, gives a single entry per CDR3 protein. The sample has about 390,000 distinct CDR3 sequences, approximately 8.8% seen once. The sequence came from a woman aged 50 to 60 in good health. Input material: naive T cells sorted from blood.

CDR3 loop: CASSLAWGDRTYNEQFF. The CDR3 DNA sequence: TGCGCCAGCAGCTTGGCGTGGGGGGACAGGACCTACAATGAGCAGTTCTTC. The genes are TRBV5-1 and TRBJ2-1; 8 nucleotides match TRBD1. From germline, CDR1 is SGHRS and CDR2 YFSETQ. The CDR3 sequence is 17 residues long. Losses at the gene ends were 0 bases for V and 2 bases for J; bases not matched to a gene: 7.